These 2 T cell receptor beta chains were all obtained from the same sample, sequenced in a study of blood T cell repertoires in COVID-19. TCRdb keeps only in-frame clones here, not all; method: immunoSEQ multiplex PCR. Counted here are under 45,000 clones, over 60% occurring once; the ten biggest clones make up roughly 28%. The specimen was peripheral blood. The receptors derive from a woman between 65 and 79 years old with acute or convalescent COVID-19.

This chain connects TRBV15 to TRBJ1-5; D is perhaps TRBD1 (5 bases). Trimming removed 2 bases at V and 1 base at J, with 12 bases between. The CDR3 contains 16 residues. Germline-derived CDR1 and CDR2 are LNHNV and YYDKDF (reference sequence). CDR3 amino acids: CATSRNQGFSNQPQHF. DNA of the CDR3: TGTGCCACCAGCAGAAACCAGGGTTTCAGCAATCAGCCCCAGCATTTT. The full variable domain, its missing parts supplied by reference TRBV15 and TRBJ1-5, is DAMVIQNPRYQVTQFGKPVTLSCSQTLNHNVMYWYQQKSSQAPKLLFHYYDKDFNNEADTPDNFQSRRPNTSFCFLDIRSPGLGDTAMYLCATSRNQGFSNQPQHFGDGTRLSIL.

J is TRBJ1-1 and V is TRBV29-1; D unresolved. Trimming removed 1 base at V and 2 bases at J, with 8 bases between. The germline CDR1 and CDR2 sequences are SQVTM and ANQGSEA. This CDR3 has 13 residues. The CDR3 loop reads CSVEVQHNTEAFF. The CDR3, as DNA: TGCAGCGTTGAAGTACAGCATAACACTGAAGCTTTCTTT. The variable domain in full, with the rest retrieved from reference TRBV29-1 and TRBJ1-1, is SAVISQKPSRDICQRGTSLTIQCQVDSQVTMMFWYRQQPGQSLTLIATANQGSEATYESGFVIDKFPISRPNLTFSTLTVSNMSPEDSSIYLCSVEVQHNTEAFFGQGTRLTVV.